The clone carrying this T cell receptor beta chain was observed at least ten times. Its antigen is currently unknown. Using RNA transcripts, the TCR beta CDR3 regions were amplified. HTBI-primed RT-PCR formed the first round, and a multiplex PCR formed the second. Via MiXCR, TCRdb re-called the multiplex PCR reads, giving one row per CDR3 protein. Of about 620,000 distinct CDR3 sequences listed, about 20% were seen once; the top ten hold around 7%. The source of the sample is a study of Graves' ophthalmopathy and Graves' hyperthyroidism. About the study: Peripheral blood was obtained at first diagnosis, ahead of any treatment. General study results and limits: Most thyroid clonotypes expanded beyond 0.001 frequency were also found in blood.

Between the trimmed V and J ends, which lost 0 bases and 7 bases, there was a span of 19 bases. Germline V gene data show CDR1 as SGHKS and CDR2 as YYEKEE (reference sequence). This CDR3 region has 16 residues. The authors defined stable hyperthyroidism as no ophthalmopathy within 18 months of follow-up. The receptor was isolated from a woman between 18 and 30 years old with stable Graves' hyperthyroidism. Some clones in this sample may be carry-over from other donors' samples. Sequences were obtained from peripheral blood. The chain combines TRBV5-5 with TRBJ1-2; TRBD1 is a possible D gene (5 bases). The CDR3 protein is CASSLAWGRELGGYTF. In nucleotides, the CDR3 is TGTGCCAGCAGCTTGGCCTGGGGCAGGGAGTTGGGTGGCTACACCTTC.